The 24 T cell receptor beta chains reported below all come from one sample, sequenced in a study of monozygotic twins with inflammatory bowel disease. TCRdb re-called the 5' RACE reads, yielding one record per CDR3 amino acid sequence without DNA. In all, the sample yields approximately 210,000 distinct CDR3 sequences. Sequences were obtained from blood. The receptors shown here come from a human donor with ulcerative colitis or Crohn's disease, or a healthy co-twin of an affected twin (not recorded which).

This rearrangement joins TRBV20-1 to TRBJ2-7; TCRdb's assignment of TRBD1 cannot be checked, as there is no DNA. Germline loops: CDR1 DFQATT, CDR2 SNEGSKA (reference sequence). The CDR3 contains 12 residues. The CDR3 region is CSARGQTYEQYF.

This chain links TRBV20-1 with TRBJ2-5; TCRdb proposes TRBD1, but this gene call is untestable without DNA. The CDR3 has 15 amino acids. CDR1 is DFQATT and CDR2 is SNEGSKA in the germline V gene (reference sequence). Here the CDR3 reads CSARDGGDLQETQYF.

The rearrangement links TRBV20-1 to TRBJ2-1; TCRdb's D gene call, TRBD2, goes unchecked for lack of DNA. Germline V gives CDR1 DFQATT, CDR2 SNEGSKA (reference sequence). The CDR3 loop spans 14 amino acids. The CDR3 sequence: CSAGSGRDYNEQFF.

The chain has TRBV6-1 and TRBJ1-1. This CDR3 is 11 amino acids long. Germline-derived CDR1 and CDR2 are MNHNS and SASEGT. CDR3 loop: CASNIDAEAFF.

V and J are TRBV5-4 and TRBJ2-1. CDR1 and CDR2 (germline): SGHNT, YYREEE (reference sequence). The CDR3 is made up of 11 amino acids. CDR3 loop: CASSLEVEQFF.

The chain couples TRBV21-1 to TRBJ1-6; the D call of TRBD1 rests on TCRdb alone, since no DNA is present to check it. TRBV21-1 is deemed a pseudogene. This CDR3 contains 16 residues. This CDR3 reads CASRPTRGVNNSPLHF.

The chain links TRBV7-3 to TRBJ2-7; TCRdb's D call of TRBD1 is untestable without DNA. Germline V lookup: CDR1 SGHTA, CDR2 FQGTGA. The CDR3 loop spans 15 amino acids. The CDR3 sequence: CASSPRQGMRYEQYF.

The genes are TRBV20-1 and TRBJ2-3; TCRdb designates TRBD2, a call that cannot be tested without DNA. This CDR3 contains 14 residues. Looked up from germline, CDR1 is DFQATT and CDR2 is SNEGSKA (reference sequence). CDR3 residues: CSVRAGGQTDTQYF.

The V gene is TRBV18, the J gene TRBJ1-1. Germline CDR1 KGHSH, CDR2 LQKENI. The CDR3 consists of 13 residues. CDR3 residues: CASSTTAGTEAFF.

The chain joins TRBV5-1 to TRBJ2-2. Germline assignment: CDR1 SGHRS and CDR2 YFSETQ. This CDR3 contains 16 residues. The chain's CDR3 is CASSFPDPGNTGELFF.

The rearrangement joins TRBV5-1 to TRBJ1-4; the D call of TRBD1 rests on TCRdb alone, since no DNA is present to check it. Per germline, CDR1 SGHRS and CDR2 YFSETQ. CDR3 length: 15 amino acids. CDR3 region: CASSPDRGASEKLFF.

The CDR3 loop reads CASRVLTGSQPQHF. The chain joins TRBV6-1 to TRBJ1-5; the D gene TCRdb calls, TRBD1, cannot be checked with no DNA. The germline gives CDR1 MNHNS, CDR2 SASEGT. The CDR3 sequence is 14 residues long.

The genes are TRBV4-3 and TRBJ1-1. The germline gives CDR1 LGHNA, CDR2 YSLEER. The CDR3 is 18 amino acids. The CDR3 spells CASSHLIWAPVMNTEAFF.

This sequence joins TRBV20-1 and TRBJ1-2; TCRdb calls TRBD1, which cannot be checked without DNA. CDR1 and CDR2 (germline): DFQATT, SNEGSKA (reference sequence). The CDR3 extends over 15 amino acids. The CDR3 spells CSAPTMGGLNYGYTF.

CDR3 in amino acids: CASSPVSVQGELFF. The genes are TRBV5-5 and TRBJ2-2. CDR3 size: 14 residues. The germline CDR1 and CDR2 sequences are SGHKS and YYEKEE (reference sequence).

V is TRBV10-3 and J is TRBJ2-3. The CDR3 sequence is 11 residues long. Germline values: CDR1 ENHRY, CDR2 SYGVKD. CDR3 residues: CAISEGDSQYF.

The chain combines TRBV11-1 with TRBJ2-1; TCRdb calls TRBD2, which cannot be checked without DNA. Germline-derived CDR1 and CDR2 are SGHAT and FQDESV (reference sequence). This CDR3 is built from 15 residues. The CDR3: CASSYPGLAGDEQFF. Supplemented by reference TRBV11-1 and TRBJ2-1, the full variable domain reads EAEVAQSPRYKITEKSQAVAFWCDPISGHATLYWYRQILGQGPELLVQFQDESVVDDSQLPKDRFSAERLKGVDSTLKIQPAELGDSAMYLCASSYPGLAGDEQFFGPGTRLTVL.

This chain connects TRBV5-5 to TRBJ2-2. Germline CDR1 reads SGHKS; CDR2 reads YYEKEE (reference sequence). CDR3 size: 13 residues. The chain's CDR3 is CASGPGNTGELFF.

This CDR3 is CASSPQGGSPSYEQYF. This chain uses TRBV11-2 with TRBJ2-7; with no DNA, the TCRdb D assignment of TRBD1 cannot be verified. The CDR3 extends over 16 amino acids. Germline CDR1 and CDR2: SGHAT and FQNNGV.

The V and J genes are TRBV20-1 and TRBJ2-7; TCRdb reports TRBD2, a call that lacks DNA to check it against. Germline V gene sequence: CDR1 DFQATT, CDR2 SNEGSKA (reference sequence). This CDR3 is 14 amino acids long. The CDR3 protein is CSARPSGLSYEQYF.

The rearrangement joins TRBV6-5 to TRBJ1-5; without DNA, the TCRdb call of TRBD1 cannot be checked. The CDR3 is 15 amino acids. Germline CDR1 and CDR2: MNHEY and SVGAGI. The CDR3 is CASRAGTGSGQPQHF.

The gene calls are TRBV6-5 and TRBJ2-1; without DNA, the TCRdb call of TRBD2 cannot be checked. CDR1 and CDR2 from the germline V gene are MNHEY and SVGAGI. The CDR3 sequence is 14 residues long. CDR3 sequence reads: CASSYRGERNEQFF.

CDR3 residues: CASSFGTSGGAFYNEQFF. The rearrangement uses TRBV5-1 and TRBJ2-1; with no DNA, the TCRdb D assignment of TRBD2 cannot be verified. The CDR3 is 18 amino acids. Germline V lookup: CDR1 SGHRS, CDR2 YFSETQ.

V usage is TRBV5-6 and J usage is TRBJ1-2. The CDR3 loop spans 14 amino acids. Germline V gene sequence: CDR1 SGHDT, CDR2 YYEEEE. CDR3 in amino acids: CASSFGSPREGYTF.